This T cell receptor (beta chain) was captured by sequencing in a study of human T cells and chemical hapten exposure. Looking at the study overall: The sensitizing agent was 2% DPC, placed on 2 cm by 2 cm of upper inner arm skin.

Time point given: patch test 2, 6 weeks after DPC sensitization. Treatment denoted: therapeutic diphenylcyclopropenone sensitization with weekly scalp DPC. J was trimmed by 2 bases and V by 0 bases; bases with no gene match: 1. CDR1 is MNHEY, CDR2 SVGAGI, per germline. The CDR3 runs 15 residues. TCRdb ran MiXCR on the RACE reads and lists one entry per CDR3 protein. Among about 400,000 distinct CDR3 sequences listed, roughly 6.3% were seen once. The sample was whole blood, taken in connection with sensitization to the hapten diphenylcyclopropenone (DPC). This clonotype originated in a young woman with alopecia areata. Some clones in this sample may be carry-over from other donors' samples. The chain employs TRBV6-5 and TRBJ2-7, with 10 bases fitting TRBD1. CDR3 region: CASSYSGQGAYEQYF. CDR3 DNA: TGTGCCAGCAGTTACTCTGGACAGGGGGCCTACGAGCAGTACTTC.